The source of this TCR beta chain is a study of T cells expressing NK-cell markers (dated by TCRdb to the early 2020s). Some background on the complete study: Eight donors provided sorted CD3+CD56+NKG2C+, CD3+CD56+NKG2C- and CD3+CD56-NKG2C+ T-cell subsets, whose TCR beta-chain repertoires were profiled. Among the eight sequenced donors, seven were HCMV-seropositive and one was HCMV-seronegative. The study sequenced eight donors, all healthy volunteers chosen at random: three men and five women. Libraries were sequenced as 2 x 150 bp reads on Illumina HiSeq 2000/2500, MiSeq or NextSeq. Paper-wide results and their limitations: In several donors, the dominant CD3+CD56+NKG2C+ clonotypes were among the top 10 CD8+ clonotypes and accounted for about 1.0-7.5% of CD8+ T cells. Those dominant clonotypes were again the most abundant among CD3+CD56-NKG2C+ cells in a handful of donors, at about 25-60.1%. Whether the expanded NKG2C-expressing T cell clones were specific for HCMV antigens remained unclear.

To determine HCMV serostatus, a commercial ELISA kit was used to detect HCMV-specific IgG in serum. Ficoll density gradient centrifugation was used to isolate peripheral blood mononuclear cells from blood. Instrument used: Illumina HiSeq 2000. TCR beta cDNA libraries were made by 5'RACE template switching that added a universal primer site and unique molecular identifiers. Synthesis of cDNA was primed from the TCR beta constant segment and was followed by two consecutive PCR amplification steps. The authors' analysis ran thus. MIGEC was used to demultiplex reads and group reads by UMI, and MiTCR was used to assemble and quantify clonotypes. Only TCR cDNA sequences supported by at least two reads were kept to exclude erroneous sequences. The tcR package was used for downstream repertoire analysis, and clonotypes were matched across fractions by CDR3 nucleotide sequence plus V segment. VDJmatch was used to annotate antigen specificity against VDJdb, with one amino acid substitution in CDR3 allowed. TCRdb reprocessed the reads, and each CDR3 protein sequence is entered once, without DNA. These V and J calls originate from TCRdb's pipeline instead of the authors' own analysis. In this sample's table one finds more than 250,000 distinct CDR3 sequences. The ten largest clonotypes hold 0.39% of the sample.

Comments on this clonotype: The target of this receptor is not known.

This clonotype originated in a young man in good health. Donor details come from another sample of the same person, matched by shared clones. The specimen was blood T cells: a sorted CD56 or NKG2C T cell subset, CD4+ or CD8+ T cells, or bulk PBMC T cells (not recorded which).

CDR3 loop: CASSIGQGGSHEQYF. The receptor chain draws on TRBV7-9 and TRBJ2-7; there is no DNA to check the TCRdb D call of TRBD1. The CDR3 holds 15 amino acids from the cysteine to the phenylalanine. No DNA is listed. The germline V gene encodes CDR1 SEHNR and CDR2 FQNEAQ (reference sequence).